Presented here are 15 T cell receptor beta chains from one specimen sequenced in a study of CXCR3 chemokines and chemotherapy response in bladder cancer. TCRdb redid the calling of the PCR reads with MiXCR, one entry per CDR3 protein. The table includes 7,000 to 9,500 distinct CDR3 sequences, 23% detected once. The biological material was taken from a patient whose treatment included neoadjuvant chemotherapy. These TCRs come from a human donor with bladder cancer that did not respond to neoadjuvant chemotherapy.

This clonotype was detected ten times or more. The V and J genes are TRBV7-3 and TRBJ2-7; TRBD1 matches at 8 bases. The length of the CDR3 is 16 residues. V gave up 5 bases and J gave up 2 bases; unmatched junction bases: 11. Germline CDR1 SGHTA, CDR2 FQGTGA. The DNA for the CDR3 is TGTGCCAGCAGCCAAGTCGGGGACAGGCCCGCCTACGAGCAGTACTTC. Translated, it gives CASSQVGDRPAYEQYF.

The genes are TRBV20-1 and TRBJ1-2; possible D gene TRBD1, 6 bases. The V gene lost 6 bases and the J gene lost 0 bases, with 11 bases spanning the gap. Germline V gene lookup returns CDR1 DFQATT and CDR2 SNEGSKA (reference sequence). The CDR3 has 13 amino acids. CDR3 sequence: CSAEGVSNYGYTF. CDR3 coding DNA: TGCAGTGCAGAGGGGGTCTCTAACTATGGCTACACCTTC.

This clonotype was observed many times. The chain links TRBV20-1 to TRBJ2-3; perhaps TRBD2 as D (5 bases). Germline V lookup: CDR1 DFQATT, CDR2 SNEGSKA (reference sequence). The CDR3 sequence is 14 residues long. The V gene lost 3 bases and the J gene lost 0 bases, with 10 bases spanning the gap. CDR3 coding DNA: TGCAGTGCTAGGGCTAGCCTCAGCACAGATACGCAGTATTTT. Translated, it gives CSARASLSTDTQYF.

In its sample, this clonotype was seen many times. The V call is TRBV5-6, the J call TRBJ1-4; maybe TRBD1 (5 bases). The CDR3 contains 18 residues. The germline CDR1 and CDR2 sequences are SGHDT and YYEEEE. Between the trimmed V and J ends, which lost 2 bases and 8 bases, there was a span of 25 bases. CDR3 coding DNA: TGTGCCAGCAGCTTAAAAGCACTTACCGGGACCGGGAGGGAAAAACTGTTTTTT. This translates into CASSLKALTGTGREKLFF.

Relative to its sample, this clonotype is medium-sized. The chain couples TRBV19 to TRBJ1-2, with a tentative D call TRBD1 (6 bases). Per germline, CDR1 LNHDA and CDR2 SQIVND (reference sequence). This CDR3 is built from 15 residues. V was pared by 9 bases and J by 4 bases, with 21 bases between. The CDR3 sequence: CASNPLGGQSYGYTF. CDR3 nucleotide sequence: TGTGCCAGCAATCCCCTAGGGGGGCAGAGCTATGGCTACACCTTC.

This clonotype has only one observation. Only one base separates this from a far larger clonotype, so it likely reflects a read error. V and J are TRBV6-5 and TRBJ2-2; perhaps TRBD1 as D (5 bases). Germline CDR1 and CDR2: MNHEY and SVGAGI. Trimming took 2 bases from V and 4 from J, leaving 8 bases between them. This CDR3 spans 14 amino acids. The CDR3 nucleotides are TGTGCCAGCAGTTACGGGGCATCCACCGGGGAGCTGTTTTTT. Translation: CASSYGASTGELFF.

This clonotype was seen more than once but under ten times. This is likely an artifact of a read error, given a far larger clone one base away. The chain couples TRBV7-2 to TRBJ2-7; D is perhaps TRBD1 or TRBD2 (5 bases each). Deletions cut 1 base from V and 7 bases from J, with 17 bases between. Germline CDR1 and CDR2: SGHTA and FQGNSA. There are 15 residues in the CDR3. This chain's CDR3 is CASSLGSRDLGEQYF. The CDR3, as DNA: TGTGCCAGCAGCTTAGGGTCCCGGGACCTCGGGGAGCAGTACTTC.

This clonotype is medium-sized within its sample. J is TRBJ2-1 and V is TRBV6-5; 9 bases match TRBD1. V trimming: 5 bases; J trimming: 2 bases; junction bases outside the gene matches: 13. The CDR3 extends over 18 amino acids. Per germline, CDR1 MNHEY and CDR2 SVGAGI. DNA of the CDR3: TGTGCCAGCAGTACAAGGAGGGGGACAGGGATGGCCTACAATGAGCAGTTCTTC. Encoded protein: CASSTRRGTGMAYNEQFF.

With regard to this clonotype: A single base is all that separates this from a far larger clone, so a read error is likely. Here the CDR3 reads CAISEGVGGRADTQYF. The CDR3, as DNA: TGTGCCATCAGTGAAGGTGTAGGGGGGCGGGCAGATACGCAGTATTTT. The gene calls are TRBV10-3 and TRBJ2-3, with D perhaps being TRBD1 or TRBD2 (6 bases each). This CDR3 has 16 amino acids. Germline CDR1 and CDR2: ENHRY and SYGVKD. Trimming removed 3 bases from V and 4 bases from J, with 17 bases in between.

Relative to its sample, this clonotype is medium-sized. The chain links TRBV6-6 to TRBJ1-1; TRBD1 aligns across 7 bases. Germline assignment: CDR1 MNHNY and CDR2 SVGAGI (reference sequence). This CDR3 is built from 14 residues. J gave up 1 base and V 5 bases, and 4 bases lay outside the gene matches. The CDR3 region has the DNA TGTGCCAGCAGTGGTCGACAGGGGAACACTGAAGCTTTCTTT. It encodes CASSGRQGNTEAFF.

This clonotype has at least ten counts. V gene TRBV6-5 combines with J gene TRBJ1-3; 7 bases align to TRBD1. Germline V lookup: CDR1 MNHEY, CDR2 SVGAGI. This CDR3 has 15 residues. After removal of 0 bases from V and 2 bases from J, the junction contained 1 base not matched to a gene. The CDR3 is CASSYSRGPGNTIYF. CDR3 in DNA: TGTGCCAGCAGTTACTCGAGGGGGCCTGGAAACACCATATATTTT.

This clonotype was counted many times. As DNA, the CDR3 is TGTGCCAGCAGGGGGACGTGGGACGGTGATGAGCAGTTCTTC. It yields the protein CASRGTWDGDEQFF. The gene calls are TRBV2 and TRBJ2-1; D may match TRBD1 or TRBD2 (5 bases each). Trimming removed 6 bases from V and 8 bases from J, with 17 bases in between. The CDR3 covers 14 residues. Germline-derived CDR1 and CDR2 are SNHLY and FYNNEI.

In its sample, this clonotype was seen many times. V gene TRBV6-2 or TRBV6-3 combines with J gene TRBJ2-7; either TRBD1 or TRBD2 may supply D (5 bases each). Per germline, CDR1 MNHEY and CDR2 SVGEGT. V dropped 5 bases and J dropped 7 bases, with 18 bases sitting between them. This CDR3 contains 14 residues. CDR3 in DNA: TGTGCCAGCAGTGCCCTAGGGGAGCTTAGGGAGCAGTACTTC. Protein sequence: CASSALGELREQYF.

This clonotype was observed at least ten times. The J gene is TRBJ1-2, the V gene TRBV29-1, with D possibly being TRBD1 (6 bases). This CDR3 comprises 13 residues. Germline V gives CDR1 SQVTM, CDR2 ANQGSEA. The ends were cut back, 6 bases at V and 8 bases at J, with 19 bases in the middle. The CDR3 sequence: CSVPGGGRGGYTF. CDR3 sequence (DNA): TGCAGCGTCCCCGGTGGGGGGCGAGGAGGCTACACCTTC.

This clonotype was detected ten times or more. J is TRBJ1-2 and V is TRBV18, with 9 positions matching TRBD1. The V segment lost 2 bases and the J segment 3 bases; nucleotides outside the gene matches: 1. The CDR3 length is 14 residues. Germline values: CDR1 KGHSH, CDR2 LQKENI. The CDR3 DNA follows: TGTGCCAGCTCACCAACAGGGGGCGACTATGGCTACACCTTC. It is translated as CASSPTGGDYGYTF.